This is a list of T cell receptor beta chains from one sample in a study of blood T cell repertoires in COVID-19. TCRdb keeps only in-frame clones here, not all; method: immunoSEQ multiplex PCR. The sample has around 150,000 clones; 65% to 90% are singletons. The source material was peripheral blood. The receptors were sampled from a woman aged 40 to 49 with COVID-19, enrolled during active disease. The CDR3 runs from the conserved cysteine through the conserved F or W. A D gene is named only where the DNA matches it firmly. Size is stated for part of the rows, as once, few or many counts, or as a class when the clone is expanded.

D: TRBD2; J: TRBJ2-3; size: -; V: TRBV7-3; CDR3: CASSPTGGPADTQYF; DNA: TGTGCCAGCAGCCCTACGGGGGGGCCGGCAGATACGCAGTATTTT
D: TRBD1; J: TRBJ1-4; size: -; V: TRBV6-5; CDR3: CASRLTGGGEKLFF; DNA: TGTGCCAGCAGGCTGACAGGGGGCGGTGAAAAACTGTTTTTT
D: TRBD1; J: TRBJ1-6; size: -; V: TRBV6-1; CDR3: CASSDGQGRSPLHF; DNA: TGTGCCAGCAGTGACGGACAGGGGCGGTCACCCCTCCACTTT
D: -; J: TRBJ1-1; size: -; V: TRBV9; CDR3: CASTPTGMNTEAFF; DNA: TGTGCCAGCACCCCGACAGGCATGAACACTGAAGCTTTCTTT
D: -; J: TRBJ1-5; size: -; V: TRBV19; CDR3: CASSPGGGGQPQHF; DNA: TGTGCCAGTAGTCCCGGGGGTGGAGGTCAGCCCCAGCATTTT
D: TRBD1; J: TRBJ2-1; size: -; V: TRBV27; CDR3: CASSFRTGGLDEQFF; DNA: TGTGCCAGCAGTTTTAGGACAGGGGGCCTGGATGAGCAGTTCTTC
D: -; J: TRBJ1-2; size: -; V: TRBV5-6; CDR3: CASSLAPQVKTYGYTF; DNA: TGTGCCAGCAGCTTGGCCCCCCAGGTTAAGACCTATGGCTACACCTTC
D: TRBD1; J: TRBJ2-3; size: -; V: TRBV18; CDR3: CASSNRGAPDTQYF; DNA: TGTGCCAGCTCCAACAGGGGGGCCCCAGATACGCAGTATTTT
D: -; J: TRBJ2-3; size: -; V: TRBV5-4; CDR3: CASSSLFGTDTQYF; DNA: TGTGCCAGCAGCTCCCTGTTCGGCACAGATACGCAGTATTTT
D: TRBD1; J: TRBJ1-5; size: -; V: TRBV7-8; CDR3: CASSRGRGTGLVQPQHF; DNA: TGTGCCAGCAGCCGTGGGCGGGGGACAGGGCTCGTTCAGCCCCAGCATTTT
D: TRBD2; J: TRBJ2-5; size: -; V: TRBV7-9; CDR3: CASSPIAGAETQYF; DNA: TGTGCCAGCAGCCCCATAGCGGGGGCAGAGACCCAGTACTTC
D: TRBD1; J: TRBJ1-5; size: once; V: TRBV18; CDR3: CASSPAGTGGGQPQHF; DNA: TGTGCCAGCTCACCGGCCGGGACAGGGGGCGGTCAGCCCCAGCATTTT
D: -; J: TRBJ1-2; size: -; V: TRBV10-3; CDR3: CAINPGNYGYTF; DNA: TGTGCCATCAACCCGGGGAACTATGGCTACACCTTC
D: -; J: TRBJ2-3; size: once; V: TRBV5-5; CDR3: CASPSPRDRWDTQYF; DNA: TGTGCCAGCCCCTCCCCCCGGGATCGGTGGGATACGCAGTATTTT
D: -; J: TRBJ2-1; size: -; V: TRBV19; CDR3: CASSIVGGGMNEQFF; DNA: TGTGCCAGTAGTATAGTAGGAGGGGGCATGAATGAGCAGTTCTTC
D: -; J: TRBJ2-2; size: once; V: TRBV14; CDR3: CASSQARTNTGELFF; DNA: TGTGCCAGCAGCCAAGCAAGGACTAACACCGGGGAGCTGTTTTTT
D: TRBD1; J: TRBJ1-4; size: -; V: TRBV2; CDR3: CASSDRNNEKLFF; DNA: TGTGCCAGCTCGGACAGGAACAATGAAAAACTGTTTTTT
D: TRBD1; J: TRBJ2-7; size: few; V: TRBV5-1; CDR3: CASSWGQGSYEQYF; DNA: TGCGCCAGCAGCTGGGGACAGGGGAGTTACGAGCAGTACTTC
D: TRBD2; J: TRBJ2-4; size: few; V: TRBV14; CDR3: CASSEPGLAGVKNIQYF; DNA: TGTGCCAGCAGTGAACCGGGACTAGCGGGGGTCAAAAACATTCAGTACTTC
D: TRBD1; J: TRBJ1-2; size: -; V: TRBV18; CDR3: CASSPDRQGGYTF; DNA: TGTGCCAGCTCACCAGATCGACAGGGTGGCTACACCTTC
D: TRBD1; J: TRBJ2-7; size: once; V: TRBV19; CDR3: CASSISRQGSYEQYF; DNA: TGTGCCAGTAGTATTAGTCGACAGGGGTCCTACGAGCAGTACTTC
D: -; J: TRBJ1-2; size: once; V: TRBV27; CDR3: CASSQTVTGNYGYTF; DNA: TGTGCCAGCAGCCAAACGGTAACGGGGAACTATGGCTACACCTTC
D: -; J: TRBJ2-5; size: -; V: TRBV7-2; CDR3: CASSLEQSRQETQYF; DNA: TGTGCCAGCAGCTTAGAACAGAGCCGGCAAGAGACCCAGTACTTC
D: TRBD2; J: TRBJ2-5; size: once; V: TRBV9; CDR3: CASSPGGALGVDF; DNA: TGTGCCAGCAGCCCCGGGGGGGCCTTGGGCGTGGACTTC
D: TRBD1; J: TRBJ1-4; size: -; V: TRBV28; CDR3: CASSSLGDRGMFF; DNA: TGTGCCAGCAGTTCCTTAGGGGACAGGGGCATGTTTTTT
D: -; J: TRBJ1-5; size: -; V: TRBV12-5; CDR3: CASGFPPEIGPQHF; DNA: TGTGCTAGTGGTTTCCCACCCGAGATCGGGCCCCAGCATTTT
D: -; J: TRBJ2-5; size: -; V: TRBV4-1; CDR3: CASTRRGGSTAKETQYF; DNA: TGCGCCAGCACTAGAAGAGGTGGGTCGACAGCTAAAGAGACCCAGTACTTC
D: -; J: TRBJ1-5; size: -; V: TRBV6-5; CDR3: CASRDSSNQPQHF; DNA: TGTGCCAGCAGAGACAGTTCCAATCAGCCCCAGCATTTT
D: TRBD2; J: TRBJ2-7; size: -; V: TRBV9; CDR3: CASSPLGGRAREQYF; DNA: TGTGCCAGCAGCCCCCTCGGAGGGAGGGCCCGGGAGCAGTACTTC
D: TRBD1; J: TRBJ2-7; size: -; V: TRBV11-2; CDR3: CASSPDRGNGIAQYF; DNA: TGTGCCAGCAGCCCCGACAGGGGGAACGGGATCGCGCAGTACTTC
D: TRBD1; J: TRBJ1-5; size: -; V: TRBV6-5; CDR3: CASKGQGVRDQPQHF; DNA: TGTGCCAGCAAAGGACAGGGGGTTCGCGATCAGCCCCAGCATTTT
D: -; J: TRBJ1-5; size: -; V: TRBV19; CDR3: CASSTQAGGRGQPQHF; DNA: TGTGCCAGTAGCACACAGGCGGGGGGTAGAGGTCAGCCCCAGCATTTT
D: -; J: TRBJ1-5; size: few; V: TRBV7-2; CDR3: CASSSSPSVHWHF; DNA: TGTGCCAGCAGCTCCAGTCCGTCCGTACATTGGCATTTT
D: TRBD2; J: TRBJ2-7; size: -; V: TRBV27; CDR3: CASSPRTSGTPSEQYF; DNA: TGTGCCAGCAGTCCCAGGACTAGCGGGACCCCCTCCGAGCAGTACTTC
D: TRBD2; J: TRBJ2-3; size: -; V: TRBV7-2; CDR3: CASSSGSAPDTQYF; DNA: TGTGCCAGCAGCAGCGGGAGCGCCCCAGATACGCAGTATTTT
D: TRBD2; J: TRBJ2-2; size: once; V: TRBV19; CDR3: CASTFSGATGELFF; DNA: TGTGCCAGTACCTTCAGCGGGGCCACCGGGGAGCTGTTTTTT
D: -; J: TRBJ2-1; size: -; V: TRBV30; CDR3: CAWSASQQNEQFF; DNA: TGTGCCTGGAGCGCCTCACAGCAAAATGAGCAGTTCTTC
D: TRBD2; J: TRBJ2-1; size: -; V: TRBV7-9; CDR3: CASSLKLAGDEQFF; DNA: TGTGCCAGCAGCTTAAAGCTAGCGGGAGATGAGCAGTTCTTC
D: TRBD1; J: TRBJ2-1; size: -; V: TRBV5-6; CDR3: CASSLTGVEQFF; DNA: TGTGCCAGCAGCTTGACAGGGGTTGAGCAGTTCTTC
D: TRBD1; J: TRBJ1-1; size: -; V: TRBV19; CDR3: CASSIIGTEIEAFF; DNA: TGTGCCAGTAGTATTATAGGGACAGAGATCGAAGCTTTCTTT
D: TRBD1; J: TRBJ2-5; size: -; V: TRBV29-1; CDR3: CSAHEQGLETQYF; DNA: TGCAGCGCCCACGAACAGGGGCTAGAGACCCAGTACTTC
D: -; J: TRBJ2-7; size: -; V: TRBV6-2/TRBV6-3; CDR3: CASSYLTGNEQYF; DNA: TGTGCCAGCAGTTATCTCACAGGGAACGAGCAGTACTTC
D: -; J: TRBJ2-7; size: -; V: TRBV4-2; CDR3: CASSPLAADLTYEQYF; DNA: TGTGCCAGCAGCCCGTTAGCGGCCGATCTCACCTACGAGCAGTACTTC
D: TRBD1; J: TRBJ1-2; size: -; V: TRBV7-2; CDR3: CASSSVTGVVYGYTF; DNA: TGTGCCAGCAGCTCCGTAACAGGGGTGGTATATGGCTACACCTTC